This T cell receptor (beta chain) appears in the sequencing data of a study of T cells in localized non-small cell lung cancer. Points from the study as a whole: Longer overall survival was seen with higher T cell density measured in blood. Tumor trailed uninvolved adjacent lung in T cell clonality, which peaked there.

CDR1 and CDR2 from the germline V gene are SGDLS and YYNGEE. The CDR3 is made up of 14 amino acids. V was clipped by 2 bases and J by 3 bases, with 9 bases between them. Note on this clone: The target antigen is unknown.

This table comes from immunoSEQ multiplex PCR, and its TCRdb copy is limited to in-frame clones, with some not included. The data hold about 17,000 clones, with over 70% observed a single time. Sample: peripheral blood, taken before any cancer treatment. The V gene is TRBV9, the J gene TRBJ1-3; D not resolved. The sequence was obtained from a male donor older than 55 with stage III lung adenocarcinoma. CDR3 coding DNA: TGTGCCAGCAGCGTCCAGGACTTTGGAAACACCATATATTTT. Amino acids: CASSVQDFGNTIYF.